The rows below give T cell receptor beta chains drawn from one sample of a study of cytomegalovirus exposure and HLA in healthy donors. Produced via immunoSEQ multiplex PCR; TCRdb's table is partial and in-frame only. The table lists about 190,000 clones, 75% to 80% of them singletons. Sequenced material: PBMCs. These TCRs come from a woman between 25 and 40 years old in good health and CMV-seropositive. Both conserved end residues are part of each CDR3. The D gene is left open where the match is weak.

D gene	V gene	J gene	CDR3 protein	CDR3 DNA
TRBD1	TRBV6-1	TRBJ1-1	CASSALGTGFTEAFF	TGTGCCAGCAGTGCCCTAGGGACAGGGTTCACTGAAGCTTTCTTT
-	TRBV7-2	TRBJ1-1	CASSLAGGRTTEAFF	TGTGCCAGCAGCTTAGCCGGGGGACGAACCACTGAAGCTTTCTTT
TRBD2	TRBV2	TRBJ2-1	CASCKGIAGGSSYNEQFF	TGTGCCAGCTGCAAGGGGATAGCGGGAGGGAGCTCCTACAATGAGCAGTTCTTC
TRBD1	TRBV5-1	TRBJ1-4	CASRPYGQGNEKLFF	TGCGCCAGCAGACCCTACGGACAGGGGAATGAAAAACTGTTTTTT
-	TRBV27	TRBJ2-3	CASSLYSRSTDTQYF	TGTGCCAGCAGTTTATATAGCCGTAGCACAGATACGCAGTATTTT
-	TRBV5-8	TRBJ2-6	CASSSTPSGANVLTF	TGTGCCAGCAGCTCCACTCCCTCTGGGGCCAACGTCCTGACTTTC
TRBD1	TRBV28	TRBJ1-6	CASRRVRQGYDNSPLHF	TGTGCCAGCAGGCGGGTTAGACAGGGATACGATAATTCACCCCTCCACTTT
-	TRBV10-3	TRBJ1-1	CAITSGGAYTEAFF	TGTGCCATCACCTCGGGGGGCGCCTACACTGAAGCTTTCTTT
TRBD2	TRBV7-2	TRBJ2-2	CASSISGGAHTGELFF	TGTGCCAGCAGCATAAGCGGGGGGGCCCACACCGGGGAGCTGTTTTTT
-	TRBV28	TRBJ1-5	CASTESGQGGFQPQHF	TGTGCCAGCACCGAGTCGGGGCAGGGAGGTTTTCAGCCCCAGCATTTT
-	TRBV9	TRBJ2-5	CASSVRLRGETQYF	TGTGCCAGCAGCGTAAGATTGCGGGGAGAGACCCAGTACTTC
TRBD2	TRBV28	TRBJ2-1	CASRDLSGRAYNEQFF	TGTGCCAGCAGGGACCTTAGCGGGAGGGCCTACAATGAGCAGTTCTTC
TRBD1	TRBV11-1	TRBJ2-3	CASSSERLQGFADTQYF	TGTGCCAGCAGCTCGGAACGACTACAGGGGTTTGCAGATACGCAGTATTTT
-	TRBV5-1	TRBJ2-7	CASHPSSVASYEQYF	TGCGCCAGCCATCCTTCTAGCGTAGCCTCCTACGAGCAGTACTTC
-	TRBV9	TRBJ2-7	CASSVLGVSDEQYF	TGTGCCAGCAGCGTACTCGGAGTAAGCGACGAGCAGTACTTC
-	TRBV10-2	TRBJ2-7	CASSPSYEQYF	TGCGCCAGCAGCCCCAGTTACGAGCAGTACTTC
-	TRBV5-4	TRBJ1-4	CASSLGGLNEKLFF	TGTGCCAGCAGCTTGGGGGGGCTTAATGAAAAACTGTTTTTT
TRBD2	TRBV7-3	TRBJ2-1	CASSLRGGGAFNEQFF	TGTGCCAGCAGCTTGAGGGGCGGGGGGGCGTTCAATGAGCAGTTCTTC